The 10 T cell receptor beta chains listed next were all sequenced from one sample in a study of T cells after yellow fever vaccination. Using its own MiXCR run on the 5' RACE reads, TCRdb lists one record per CDR3 protein. The sample includes hundreds of thousands of distinct CDR3 sequences, about 14% seen only once; the top ten take roughly an eighth. The sample here was PBMCs, taken on the day of the yellow fever booster vaccination. Receptors were obtained from a man aged 30 to 39 who received the YFV17D yellow fever vaccine.

V gene TRBV19 combines with J gene TRBJ1-1, with 8 bases fitting TRBD1. Germline loops: CDR1 LNHDA, CDR2 SQIVND (reference sequence). CDR3 length equals 15 residues. Trimming cost V 4 bases and J 4 bases; bases outside gene matches: 8. CDR3 residues: CASSKDRDGSTEAFF. The CDR3, as DNA: TGTGCCAGTAGTAAGGACAGGGATGGTAGCACTGAAGCTTTCTTT. The variable domain in full, with the rest retrieved from reference TRBV19 and TRBJ1-1, is DGGITQSPKYLFRKEGQNVTLSCEQNLNHDAMYWYRQDPGQGLRLIYYSQIVNDFQKGDIAEGYSVSREKKESFPLTVTSAQKNPTAFYLCASSKDRDGSTEAFFGQGTRLTVV.

The genes are TRBV12-3 or TRBV12-4 and TRBJ2-1; TRBD1 might be the D (5 bases). V was trimmed by 7 bases and J by 6 bases, leaving 19 bases between them. The CDR3 sequence is 15 residues long. CDR3 amino acids: CASNTLLRDSNEQFF. For the CDR3, the DNA is TGTGCCAGCAACACTTTGTTGCGAGACAGCAATGAGCAGTTCTTC.

This clonotype has a handful of counts. V is TRBV18 and J is TRBJ1-1; D remains ambiguous. The V end lost 1 base, the J end lost 6 bases, and 9 bases lay between the germline ends. Germline V lookup: CDR1 KGHSH, CDR2 LQKENI. The CDR3 runs 13 residues. The CDR3 reads CASSPRGGPEAFF. The CDR3 coding sequence is TGTGCCAGCTCACCACGTGGCGGTCCTGAAGCTTTCTTT.

This clonotype was counted a few times. J is TRBJ2-5 and V is TRBV7-9; D is undetermined. The germline V gene has CDR1 SEHNR and CDR2 FQNEAQ (reference sequence). Deletions cut 3 bases from V and 5 bases from J, with 10 bases between. The CDR3 runs 13 residues. Written as DNA, the CDR3 is TGTGCCAGCAGCTTGGTTCCGGCGGAGACCCAGTACTTC. It is translated as CASSLVPAETQYF.

This clonotype was recorded a few times. This chain uses TRBV24-1 with TRBJ2-3; D possibly uses TRBD1 or TRBD2 (5 bases each). The CDR3 has 11 amino acids. Trimming cost V 4 bases and J 9 bases, with 7 bases left between them. The germline V gene encodes CDR1 KGHDR and CDR2 SFDVKD. In nucleotides, the CDR3 is TGTGCCACCAGTGAGGGACGCACGCAGTATTTT. Its protein product is CATSEGRTQYF.

This clonotype turned up a few times. The V gene is TRBV19, the J gene TRBJ2-1, with D perhaps TRBD1 or TRBD2 (7 bases each). The CDR3 is made up of 15 amino acids. Germline lookup yields CDR1 LNHDA and CDR2 SQIVND (reference sequence). Trimming took off 3 bases at V and 4 bases at J, with 13 bases between the two ends. The CDR3 sequence: CASSISGTVYNEQFF. The CDR3 DNA sequence: TGTGCCAGTAGTATCAGCGGGACAGTATACAATGAGCAGTTCTTC. The whole variable domain, remainder taken from reference TRBV19 and TRBJ2-1, is DGGITQSPKYLFRKEGQNVTLSCEQNLNHDAMYWYRQDPGQGLRLIYYSQIVNDFQKGDIAEGYSVSREKKESFPLTVTSAQKNPTAFYLCASSISGTVYNEQFFGPGTRLTVL.

V usage is TRBV5-1 and J usage is TRBJ2-3; D ambiguous. This CDR3 is built from 14 residues. Germline V gene lookup returns CDR1 SGHRS and CDR2 YFSETQ. Trimming removed 1 base at V and 0 bases at J, with 6 bases between. The CDR3 loop is CASSLRASTDTQYF. The CDR3 DNA reads TGCGCCAGCAGCTTGAGGGCTAGCACAGATACGCAGTATTTT.

The rearrangement uses TRBV5-4 and TRBJ2-3, with 14 bases that match TRBD2. Germline assignment: CDR1 SGHNT and CDR2 YYREEE (reference sequence). This CDR3 spans 17 amino acids. The ends lost 4 bases at V and 1 base at J; junction bases unmatched: 5. In DNA, the CDR3 is TGTGCCAGCAGCCTCGGGACTAGCGGGAGTCGCACAGATACGCAGTATTTT. Residues: CASSLGTSGSRTDTQYF.

The chain is built from TRBV6-1 and TRBJ1-1; 9 nucleotides match TRBD1. After removal of 6 bases from V and 5 bases from J, the junction contained 7 bases not matched to a gene. The CDR3 totals 14 residues. Germline lookup yields CDR1 MNHNS and CDR2 SASEGT. CDR3 in amino acids: CASRRTGVGTEAFF. Here the CDR3 DNA reads TGTGCCAGCAGAAGGACAGGGGTGGGTACTGAAGCTTTCTTT.

The rearrangement uses TRBV7-9 and TRBJ2-1; D may be TRBD1 (6 bases). This CDR3 has 11 residues. Deletions cut 7 bases from V and 13 bases from J, with 14 bases between. Germline V lookup: CDR1 SEHNR, CDR2 FQNEAQ (reference sequence). CDR3 loop: CASTQQGYQFF. In DNA, the CDR3 is TGTGCCAGCACCCAACAGGGTTATCAGTTCTTC.